The clone carrying this T cell receptor beta chain was seen just once. At one of its ends the junction is not consistent with the germline gene, which may arise from a read error. Per germline, CDR1 SGHTA and CDR2 FQGNSA. The CDR3 spans 13 residues. The sample originates from a study of shared clonotypes between healthy human individuals. Study details: Participating donors consisted of a couple of women and three men aged 18 to 49.

In the source study's methods: Junction-only immunoSEQ data arrived without quality scores, meaning filtering differed. The data were produced by immunoSEQ multiplex PCR, yet TCRdb's version contains in-frame clones alone and is incomplete. For V, J and clone size, that table is used; D and trimming come from the DNA. The repertoire includes 2.3 million or so clones, 80% to 95% of them detected once, and 0.35% to 0.45% sits in the top ten. The sequencing sample was made of naive CD4+ T cells from PBMCs. The subset denotes: CD45RA+ positively selected. The chain links TRBV7-2 to TRBJ1-5; D is undetermined. The origin of this receptor is a man aged 18 to 29 in good health. Some clones in this sample may be carry-over from other donors' samples. The CDR3 DNA reads as TGTGTCAGCAGCCCGAACTGGGTTCAGCCCCAGCATTTT. This codes for CVSSPNWVQPQHF.